A single sample gave rise to the 32 T cell receptor beta chains below, sequenced in a study of cytomegalovirus exposure and HLA in healthy donors. The PCR had 60 Vbeta and 13 Jbeta primers. TCRdb's copy holds only in-frame clones and misses some; the assay was immunoSEQ multiplex PCR. The repertoire table contains 150,000 to 250,000 clones. Sequences were obtained from PBMCs. Every receptor here comes from a boy aged 5-17 years in good health and CMV-seronegative.

This chain uses TRBV13 with TRBJ1-2, with TRBD1 matching 10 bases. V gave up 4 bases and J gave up 8 bases; unmatched junction bases: 7. This CDR3 comprises 14 residues. CDR1 PRHDT and CDR2 FYEKMQ come from the germline V gene (reference sequence). The DNA of the CDR3 is TGTGCCAGCAGCTACCGGGACAGGGGTCAGGGCTACACCTTC. Residues: CASSYRDRGQGYTF.

V gene TRBV19 combines with J gene TRBJ2-2, with D maybe TRBD1 (5 bases). Germline assignment: CDR1 LNHDA and CDR2 SQIVND (reference sequence). This CDR3 spans 12 amino acids. V lost 3 bases and J 9 bases, leaving 8 bases between the germline ends. CDR3 sequence (DNA): TGTGCCAGTAGTATGGTGGGGCGGGAGCTGTTTTTT. It codes for CASSMVGRELFF.

The chain couples TRBV7-8 to TRBJ2-1; no definite D call. Trimming cost V 5 bases and J 5 bases, with 10 bases left between them. The CDR3 spans 13 residues. Germline assignment: CDR1 SGHVS and CDR2 FQNEAQ. This CDR3 reads CASSHVRNNEQFF. CDR3 nucleotides: TGTGCCAGCAGCCACGTTAGAAACAATGAGCAGTTCTTC.

This chain connects TRBV7-2 to TRBJ2-1, with D possibly TRBD1 on 6 matching bases. This CDR3 comprises 13 residues. Germline CDR1 is SGHTA and CDR2 is FQGNSA. V was trimmed by 1 base and J by 10 bases, leaving 11 bases between them. CDR3 sequence (DNA): TGTGCCAGCAGCTTAGACAGGGCTCGAGAGCAGTTCTTC. Amino acid sequence: CASSLDRAREQFF.

The V and J genes are TRBV7-9 and TRBJ1-5, with TRBD1 as a possible D gene (5 bases). With 3 bases removed from V and 5 bases from J, the gap between germline ends came to 11 bases. Germline CDR1 and CDR2: SEHNR and FQNEAQ (reference sequence). This CDR3 has 14 amino acids. CDR3 sequence reads: CASSFETDYQPQHF. The CDR3 DNA reads as TGTGCCAGCAGCTTTGAGACAGACTATCAGCCCCAGCATTTT.

The CDR3 nucleotides are TGCGCCAGCATGCAGGTACAGGGGGATTACGAGCAGTACTTC. This encodes CASMQVQGDYEQYF. This chain connects TRBV5-1 to TRBJ2-7; TRBD1 matches at 8 bases. CDR1 is SGHRS, CDR2 YFSETQ, per germline. V was clipped by 6 bases and J by 4 bases; unmatched bases: 9. This CDR3 is 14 amino acids long.

J is TRBJ1-5 and V is TRBV6-1; the D gene is possibly TRBD1 (5 bases). Trimming stripped 5 bases from V and 3 bases from J, with 14 bases between. Germline assignment: CDR1 MNHNS and CDR2 SASEGT. This CDR3 comprises 15 residues. The CDR3 region is CASSKGESDNQPQHF. The DNA of the CDR3 is TGTGCCAGCAGTAAAGGGGAGTCTGACAATCAGCCCCAGCATTTT.

The rearrangement links TRBV7-9 to TRBJ2-3; TRBD1 is a possible D gene (5 bases). Per the germline V gene, CDR1 is SEHNR and CDR2 is FQNEAQ (reference sequence). The CDR3 has 15 residues. The V end was cut by 3 bases, the J end by 0 bases, with 10 bases between. For the CDR3, the DNA is TGTGCCAGCAGCTTGGGTGGGGCAAGCACAGATACGCAGTATTTT. Translated, it gives CASSLGGASTDTQYF.

V gene TRBV2 combines with J gene TRBJ2-1; D uncertain. The CDR3 covers 14 residues. From germline, CDR1 is SNHLY and CDR2 FYNNEI. The ends were cut back, 8 bases at V and 6 bases at J, with 17 bases in the middle. The CDR3 coding sequence is TGTGCCAGCCGCCCGCTAGTAGGTCGCAATGAGCAGTTCTTC. Amino acid sequence: CASRPLVGRNEQFF.

Here the CDR3 DNA reads TGTGCCAGCAGCTTAGTATACGGCCAAGAGACCCAGTACTTC. The encoded protein is CASSLVYGQETQYF. V and J are TRBV7-6 and TRBJ2-5, with D unresolved. Germline CDR1 and CDR2: SGHVS and FNYEAQ. The CDR3 length is 14 residues. Trimming took 1 base from V and 1 from J, leaving 7 bases between them.

The chain links TRBV5-1 to TRBJ1-6; unclear D gene. The CDR3 consists of 18 residues. The V and J ends lost 4 bases and 0 bases respectively, with 17 bases between them. CDR1 SGHRS and CDR2 YFSETQ come from the germline V gene. Here the CDR3 DNA reads TGCGCCAGCAGCCCCAGGTACGGACTGAGCTCCTATAATTCACCCCTCCACTTT. Protein sequence: CASSPRYGLSSYNSPLHF.

The rearrangement links TRBV11-3 to TRBJ2-5; 8 bases align to TRBD2. V was clipped by 1 base and J by 2 bases; unmatched bases: 9. The CDR3 consists of 17 residues. The germline V gene has CDR1 SGHNT and CDR2 YENEEA. CDR3 sequence: CASSLGGLAGGQETQYF. Here the CDR3 DNA reads TGTGCCAGCAGCTTAGGAGGTTTGGCGGGGGGACAAGAGACCCAGTACTTC.

The chain is built from TRBV5-5 and TRBJ2-3; D is perhaps TRBD2 (5 bases). This CDR3 region has 12 residues. Per the germline V gene, CDR1 is SGHKS and CDR2 is YYEKEE (reference sequence). Trimming pared 4 bases from V and 4 bases from J, leaving 7 bases between. CDR3: CASSPLADTQYF. The CDR3, as DNA: TGTGCCAGCAGCCCACTAGCAGATACGCAGTATTTT. Using reference TRBV5-5 and TRBJ2-3 for the parts outside the CDR3, the full variable domain is DAGVTQSPTHLIKTRGQQVTLRCSPISGHKSVSWYQQVLGQGPQFIFQYYEKEERGRGNFPDRFSARQFPNYSSELNVNALLLGDSALYLCASSPLADTQYFGPGTRLTVL.

The chain joins TRBV9 to TRBJ1-1; D may be TRBD1 (6 bases). The CDR3 sequence is 13 residues long. CDR1 is SGDLS and CDR2 is YYNGEE in the germline V gene. The germline V and J ends were trimmed by 4 bases and 1 base, with 8 bases remaining between them. Here the CDR3 DNA reads TGTGCCAGCAGCTGGACAGAGAACACTGAAGCTTTCTTT. It is translated as CASSWTENTEAFF.

V and J are TRBV7-2 and TRBJ2-1, with D possibly TRBD2 on 5 matching bases. Germline V gene lookup returns CDR1 SGHTA and CDR2 FQGNSA. The CDR3 extends over 15 amino acids. V was cut by 0 bases and J by 4 bases, with 10 bases left in between. CDR3 DNA: TGTGCCAGCAGCTTAGCAGCGGAGCCGTACAATGAGCAGTTCTTC. It encodes CASSLAAEPYNEQFF.

The chain couples TRBV29-1 to TRBJ1-1, with 10 bases identical to TRBD1. V shed 7 bases, J shed 0 bases, and the junction held 17 bases outside the gene matches. Germline V CDR1 and CDR2: SQVTM, ANQGSEA. The CDR3 contains 18 residues. The CDR3 loop reads CSGRETGGASLLNTEAFF. CDR3 in DNA: TGCAGCGGCCGAGAGACAGGGGGCGCTTCCTTACTGAACACTGAAGCTTTCTTT.

The chain is built from TRBV28 and TRBJ1-2; tentative D call: TRBD1 (6 bases). The germline V gene encodes CDR1 MDHEN and CDR2 SYDVKM. The CDR3 consists of 14 residues. V dropped 5 bases and J dropped 2 bases, with 12 bases sitting between them. CDR3 DNA: TGTGCCAGCAGTCCCGGGACAACGAACTATGGCTACACCTTC. This gives the protein CASSPGTTNYGYTF.

This chain uses TRBV6-5 with TRBJ2-1; 8 nucleotides line up with TRBD2. This CDR3 is built from 15 residues. Looked up from germline, CDR1 is MNHEY and CDR2 is SVGAGI. The V gene end was trimmed by 0 bases and the J gene end by 5 bases; junction bases not matched to a gene: 3. The CDR3 nucleotides are TGTGCCAGCAGTTACTCACGGGGGGGTCACAATGAGCAGTTCTTC. It codes for CASSYSRGGHNEQFF.

The chain carries TRBV19 and TRBJ2-2; the match to TRBD2 covers 10 bases. This CDR3 comprises 16 residues. V shed 5 bases, J shed 2 bases, and the junction held 5 bases outside the gene matches. CDR1 is LNHDA and CDR2 is SQIVND in the germline V gene (reference sequence). The CDR3, as DNA: TGTGCCAGTAGTTTCCTAGCGGGGGTTAACACCGGGGAGCTGTTTTTT. Translating gives CASSFLAGVNTGELFF.

V gene TRBV4-1 combines with J gene TRBJ1-4; D gene uncertain. V was shortened by 1 base and J by 5 bases, with 11 bases between the two germline ends. Germline V gene data show CDR1 as MGHRA and CDR2 as YSYEKL. This CDR3 comprises 15 residues. CDR3: CASSQVRRGNEKLFF. Written as DNA, the CDR3 is TGCGCCAGCAGCCAAGTCAGGCGGGGAAATGAAAAACTGTTTTTT.

The V call is TRBV7-9, the J call TRBJ2-7, with 10 bases matching TRBD2. Germline CDR1 reads SEHNR; CDR2 reads FQNEAQ (reference sequence). The CDR3 sequence is 16 residues long. Germline trimming cut 5 bases from V and 2 bases from J; bases unmatched to any gene: 9. The CDR3 here is CASSPKGLAQTYEQYF. The CDR3 coding sequence is TGTGCCAGCAGCCCCAAGGGACTAGCGCAGACCTACGAGCAGTACTTC.

This rearrangement joins TRBV27 to TRBJ2-7, with TRBD1 as a possible D gene (6 bases). Trimming pared 5 bases from V and 4 bases from J, leaving 12 bases between. Germline CDR1 is MNHEY and CDR2 is SMNVEV (reference sequence). CDR3 length: 13 residues. This CDR3 is CASSQYTGYEQYF. CDR3 in DNA: TGTGCCAGCAGTCAATACACAGGGTACGAGCAGTACTTC.

The chain uses TRBV7-9 and TRBJ2-1; D possibly corresponds to TRBD2 (6 bases). The CDR3 length is 16 residues. Trimming cost V 5 bases and J 9 bases, with 23 bases left between them. The germline V gene has CDR1 SEHNR and CDR2 FQNEAQ (reference sequence). The CDR3 sequence: CASSPTGQDGGREQFF. The CDR3 nucleotides read TGTGCCAGCAGCCCCACCGGGCAGGATGGAGGGCGTGAGCAGTTCTTC.

As to this clone: A read error may produce the germline difference seen at one junction end. This chain connects TRBV5-1 to TRBJ2-1; TRBD2 aligns across 7 bases. Germline loops: CDR1 SGHRS, CDR2 YFSETQ. This CDR3 is built from 16 residues. The CDR3 DNA sequence: TGCGCCAGCAGCCCATCTGGGCTAGCGGAATACAATGAGCGGTTCTTC. Protein sequence: CASSPSGLAEYNERFF.

The chain couples TRBV5-6 to TRBJ2-7, with a tentative D call TRBD1 (5 bases). This CDR3 contains 14 residues. Trimming cost V 0 bases and J 0 bases, with 7 bases left between them. Per germline, CDR1 SGHDT and CDR2 YYEEEE. The chain's CDR3 is CASSLGTSSYEQYF. Written as DNA, the CDR3 is TGTGCCAGCAGCTTGGGGACATCCTCCTACGAGCAGTACTTC.

The chain recombines TRBV6-5 with TRBJ1-2, with D hard to call. The germline V gene encodes CDR1 MNHEY and CDR2 SVGAGI. This CDR3 has 13 amino acids. Trimming stripped 4 bases from V and 2 bases from J, with 8 bases between. CDR3 DNA: TGTGCCAGCAGTTCCACAGAGAACTATGGCTACACCTTC. Its protein product is CASSSTENYGYTF.

The chain has TRBV29-1 and TRBJ1-4, with D maybe TRBD1 (5 bases). The CDR3 length is 12 residues. Trimming stripped 4 bases from V and 8 bases from J, with 11 bases between. Germline V gene sequence: CDR1 SQVTM, CDR2 ANQGSEA. The CDR3 spells CSVGGTGEKLFF. In DNA form, the CDR3 reads TGCAGCGTTGGCGGGACGGGAGAAAAACTGTTTTTT.

This chain uses TRBV4-3 with TRBJ1-2; 10 nucleotides line up with TRBD1. Germline loops: CDR1 LGHNA, CDR2 YSLEER. The CDR3 runs 16 residues. The V segment lost 2 bases and the J segment 4 bases; nucleotides outside the gene matches: 7. CDR3 nucleotide sequence: TGCGCCAGCAGCCAAAACCGGGACAGGGGCTTCTATGGCTACACCTTC. Protein sequence: CASSQNRDRGFYGYTF.

This chain uses TRBV28 with TRBJ1-1, with TRBD1 identical over 7 bases. The CDR3 runs to 14 residues. In germline, CDR1 is MDHEN, CDR2 SYDVKM. V lost 6 bases to trimming and J lost 1 base; unmatched junction nucleotides: 5. The CDR3 DNA sequence: TGTGCCAGCAGCCCCAGGACAGGGAACACTGAAGCTTTCTTT. Its translation is CASSPRTGNTEAFF.

This chain connects TRBV5-7 to TRBJ1-2; TRBD1 matches 7 bases. TRBV5-7 is treated as an ORF (open reading frame) with a function not yet certain. V shed 3 bases, J shed 8 bases, and the junction held 7 bases outside the gene matches. The CDR3 runs 13 residues. The CDR3: CASSSGQLYGYTF. CDR3 DNA sequence: TGTGCCAGCAGCTCGGGACAGCTCTACGGCTACACCTTC.

This CDR3 is CSEGLVEQYF. The CDR3 DNA sequence: TGCAGCGAAGGACTAGTGGAGCAGTACTTC. The chain links TRBV20-1 to TRBJ2-7, with TRBD2 matching 7 bases. Germline V gives CDR1 DFQATT, CDR2 SNEGSKA (reference sequence). This CDR3 has 10 residues.

The genes are TRBV6-1 and TRBJ1-4; D might be TRBD1 (5 bases). The CDR3 is made up of 14 amino acids. Germline loops: CDR1 MNHNS, CDR2 SASEGT. Between the trimmed V and J ends, which lost 6 bases and 7 bases, there was a span of 15 bases. CDR3 DNA sequence: TGTGCCAGCAGCTCAGGGCACGCCAGTGAAAAACTGTTTTTT. This translates into CASSSGHASEKLFF.